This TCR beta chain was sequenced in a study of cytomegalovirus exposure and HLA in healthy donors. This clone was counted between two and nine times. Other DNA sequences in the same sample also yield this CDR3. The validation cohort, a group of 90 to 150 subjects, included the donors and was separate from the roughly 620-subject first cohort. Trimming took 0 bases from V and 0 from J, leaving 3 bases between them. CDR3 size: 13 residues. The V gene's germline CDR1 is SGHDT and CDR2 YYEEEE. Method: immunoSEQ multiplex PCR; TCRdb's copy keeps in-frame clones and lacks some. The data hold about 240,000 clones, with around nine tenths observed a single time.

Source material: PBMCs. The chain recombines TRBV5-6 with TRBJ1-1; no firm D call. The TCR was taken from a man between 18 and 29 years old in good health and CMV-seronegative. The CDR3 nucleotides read TGTGCCAGCAGCTTGGCCGTGAACACTGAAGCTTTCTTT. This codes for CASSLAVNTEAFF.